Presented here are 4 T cell receptor beta chains from one specimen sequenced in a study of shared clonotypes between healthy human individuals. Assay: immunoSEQ multiplex PCR; the TCRdb copy retains only in-frame clones and omits some. The sample has roughly 1,100,000 clones; more than 60% are singletons. Material: memory CD4+ T cells sorted from blood. Subset defined: CD45RA-negative fraction. These receptors came from a man between 18 and 29 years old in good health.

For this clone: A clone one base away is much larger, so this may be a read error. The chain combines TRBV6-5 with TRBJ2-6; possibly TRBD2 for D (6 bases). CDR3 length equals 15 residues. CDR1 is MNHEY and CDR2 is SVGAGI in the germline V gene. Trimming cost V 6 bases and J 0 bases, with 9 bases left between them. The CDR3 DNA follows: TGTGCCAGCAGCCCCGGGGGCTCTGGGGCCAACGTCCTGACTTTC. This gives the protein CASSPGGSGANVLTF.

The gene calls are TRBV9 and TRBJ2-3; D perhaps matches TRBD2 (6 bases). Germline CDR1 reads SGDLS; CDR2 reads YYNGEE. V was cut by 4 bases and J by 4 bases, with 16 bases left in between. The CDR3 extends over 15 amino acids. This CDR3 is CASSRQAEGPDTQYF. The CDR3, as DNA: TGTGCCAGCAGCCGCCAAGCGGAGGGCCCAGATACGCAGTATTTT.

The V call is TRBV5-1, the J call TRBJ1-5, with 7 bases lining up with TRBD1. The CDR3 consists of 15 residues. The V segment lost 5 bases and the J segment 2 bases; nucleotides outside the gene matches: 7. CDR1 SGHRS and CDR2 YFSETQ come from the germline V gene. DNA of the CDR3: TGCGCCAGCAGAGCTACAACAGGGGGCAATCAGCCCCAGCATTTT. It specifies CASRATTGGNQPQHF.

CDR3 coding DNA: TGTGCCAGCGAGACAGGGAAGCGTTCACCCCTCCACTTT. This codes for CASETGKRSPLHF. The V gene is TRBV6-1, the J gene TRBJ1-6, with TRBD1 matching 7 bases. Germline CDR1 and CDR2: MNHNS and SASEGT. V lost 8 bases, J lost 9 bases, and 7 bases stayed unmatched. The length of the CDR3 is 13 residues.